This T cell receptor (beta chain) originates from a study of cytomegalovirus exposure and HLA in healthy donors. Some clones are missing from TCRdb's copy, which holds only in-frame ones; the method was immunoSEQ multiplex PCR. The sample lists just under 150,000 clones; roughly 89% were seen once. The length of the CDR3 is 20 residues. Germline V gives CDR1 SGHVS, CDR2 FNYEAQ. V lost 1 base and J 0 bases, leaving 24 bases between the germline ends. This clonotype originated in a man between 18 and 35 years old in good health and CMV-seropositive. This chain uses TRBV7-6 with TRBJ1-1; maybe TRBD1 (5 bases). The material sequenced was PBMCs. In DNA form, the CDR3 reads TGTGCCAGCAGCTTAGAGGCTGCGCCAAGTACAGGCCGGATGAACACTGAAGCTTTCTTT. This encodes CASSLEAAPSTGRMNTEAFF.